This TCR beta chain stems from a study of blood T cell repertoires in COVID-19. About the study: Italy, Spain and the United States were the sources of the convalescent and acute COVID-19 samples. T cells, B-cell-depleted T cells, or PBMCs supplied cDNA or gDNA.

J gave up 2 bases and V 8 bases, and 10 bases lay outside the gene matches. Looked up from germline, CDR1 is MDHEN and CDR2 is SYDVKM. CDR3 length: 17 amino acids. As originally analysed: Scientists estimated how many nucleated cells there were by amplifying reference gene primers. Using immunoSEQ multiplex PCR, the repertoire was profiled, and TCRdb retains in-frame clones only, with some absent. Clonal size and the V and J genes are those of that table, whereas D and trimming came from the DNA. Of about 110,000 clones in the sample, under 80% are singletons; the top ten hold 15% to 20%. Sequenced input: peripheral blood. The TCR comes from a woman aged 70-85 years with acute or convalescent COVID-19. The V call is TRBV28, the J call TRBJ2-7, with 15 nucleotides matching TRBD2. CDR3 in DNA: TGTGCCAGCCAGGGACTAGCGGGGGGTGTAGTTCCCTACGAGCAGTACTTC. This encodes CASQGLAGGVVPYEQYF.